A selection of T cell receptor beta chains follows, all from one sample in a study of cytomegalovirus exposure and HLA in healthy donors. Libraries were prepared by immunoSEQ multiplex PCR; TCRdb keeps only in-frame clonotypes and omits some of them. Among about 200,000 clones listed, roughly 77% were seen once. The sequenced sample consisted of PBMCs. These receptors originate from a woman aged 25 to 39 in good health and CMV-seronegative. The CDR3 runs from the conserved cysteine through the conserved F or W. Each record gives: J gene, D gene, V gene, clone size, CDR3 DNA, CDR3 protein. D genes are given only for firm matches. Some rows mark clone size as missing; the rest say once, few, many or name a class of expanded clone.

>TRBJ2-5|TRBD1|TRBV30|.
TGTGCCTGGAGTGTAATCGGCAGGGGGCGCGAGACCCAGTACTTC
CAWSVIGRGRETQYF
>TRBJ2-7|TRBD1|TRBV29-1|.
TGCAGCGTTGTGTGGGACAGATACGAGCAGTACTTC
CSVVWDRYEQYF
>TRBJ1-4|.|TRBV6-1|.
TGTGCCAGCAGTGTCCGGACGGAGGCTAATGAAAAACTGTTTTTT
CASSVRTEANEKLFF
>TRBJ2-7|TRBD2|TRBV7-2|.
TGTGCCAGCAGCAAAGGTGAACTAGCGGCCTACGAGCAGTACTTC
CASSKGELAAYEQYF
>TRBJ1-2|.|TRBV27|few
TGTGCCAGCAGTGACCCCCGGGGGGGGTTCTATGGCTACACCTTC
CASSDPRGGFYGYTF
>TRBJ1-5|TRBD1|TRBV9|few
TGTGCCAGCAGCGTAGGACAGGGGAAGGGCCAGCCCCAGCATTTT
CASSVGQGKGQPQHF
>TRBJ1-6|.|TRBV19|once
TGTGCCAGTAGTGACGGACCCGGGGATAGATCACCCCTCCACTTT
CASSDGPGDRSPLHF
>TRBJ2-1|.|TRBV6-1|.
TGTGCCAGCAGTGCCGCGGGATTAGCGGTCTACAATGAGCAGTTCTTC
CASSAAGLAVYNEQFF
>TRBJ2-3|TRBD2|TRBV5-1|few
TGCGCCAGCAGCTCACTAGCGGGGGGTCAGGATACGCAGTATTTT
CASSSLAGGQDTQYF
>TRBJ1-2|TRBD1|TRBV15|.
TGTGCCACCAGCAGAGGTCCAGGGGGCAACTATGGCTACACCTTC
CATSRGPGGNYGYTF
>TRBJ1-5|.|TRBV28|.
TGTGCCAGCAGCTTGGCGAGCGGTGGGTTAAAGCCCCAGCATTTT
CASSLASGGLKPQHF
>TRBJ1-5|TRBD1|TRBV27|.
TGTGCCAGCAGCTCCGACAGGGCGGTCCCGAAAAATAGCAATCAGCCCCAGCATTTT
CASSSDRAVPKNSNQPQHF
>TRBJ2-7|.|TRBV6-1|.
TGTGCCAGCAGTCGTGCAGGCAGCAGGGAGCAGTACTTC
CASSRAGSREQYF
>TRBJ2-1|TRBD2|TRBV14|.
TGTGCCGGCAGCCAAACGCGGCTAGCGGGTGGAAATGAGCAGTTCTTC
CAGSQTRLAGGNEQFF
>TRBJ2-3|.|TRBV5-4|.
TGTGCCACCTGGTTAGCGAACACAGATACGCAGTATTTT
CATWLANTDTQYF
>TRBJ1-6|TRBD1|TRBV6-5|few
TGTGCCAGCAGGCCCGGGACAGGGACTTCACCCCTCCACTTT
CASRPGTGTSPLHF
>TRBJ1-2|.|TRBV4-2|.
TGTGCCAGCAGCCAAGATGGGCAGCCCGATGGCTACACCTTC
CASSQDGQPDGYTF
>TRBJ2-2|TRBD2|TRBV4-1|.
TGCGCCAGCAAAATTAGCGGGTTAACCGGGGAGCTGTTTTTT
CASKISGLTGELFF
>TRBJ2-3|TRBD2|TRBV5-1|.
TGCGCCAGCAGCTTCCAAGCGGGGGGTCGAGCAGATACGCAGTATTTT
CASSFQAGGRADTQYF
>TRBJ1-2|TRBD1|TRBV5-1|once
TGCGCCAGCAGCCACGGACAGGGGGCGCGGTACGGCTACACCTTC
CASSHGQGARYGYTF
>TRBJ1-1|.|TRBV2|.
TGTGCCAGCAGTGGAGTGGGGCTGCCCAAGGACACTGAAGCTTTCTTT
CASSGVGLPKDTEAFF
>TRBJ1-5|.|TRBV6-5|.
TGTGCCAGCAGTTTAGCCAGGGTTGATCAGCCCCAGCATTTT
CASSLARVDQPQHF
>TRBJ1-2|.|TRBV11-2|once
TGTGCCAGCAGCTTACTTCGCGGGGGGGGCGCCCTCGATGGCTACACCTTC
CASSLLRGGGALDGYTF
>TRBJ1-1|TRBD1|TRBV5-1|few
TGCGCCAGCAGCTTGACAGGGGGCGCGAACACTGAAGCTTTCTTT
CASSLTGGANTEAFF
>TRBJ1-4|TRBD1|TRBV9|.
TGTGCCAGCAGCGGCAGGACAGGGACTAATGAAAAACTGTTTTTT
CASSGRTGTNEKLFF
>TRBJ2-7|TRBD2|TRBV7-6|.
TGTGCCAGCAGCTTAGCGACTAGCGGATCCTACGAGCAGTACTTC
CASSLATSGSYEQYF
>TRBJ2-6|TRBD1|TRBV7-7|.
TGTGCCAGCAGCTTAGCGCCTCCGGGACAGGGGGCGCGTGGGGCCAACGTCCTGACTTTC
CASSLAPPGQGARGANVLTF
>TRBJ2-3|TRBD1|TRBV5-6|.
TGTGCCAGCACACCGACAGGGACAGATACGCAGTATTTT
CASTPTGTDTQYF
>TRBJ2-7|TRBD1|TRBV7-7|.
TGTGCCAGCAGCCCGTCCGGGACAGGGCATCACGAGCAGTACTTC
CASSPSGTGHHEQYF
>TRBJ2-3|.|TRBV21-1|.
TGTGCCAGCAGCAAGAGGGACAGGGGATTCACAGATACGCAGTATTTT
CASSKRDRGFTDTQYF
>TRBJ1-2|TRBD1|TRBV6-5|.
TGTGCCAGCAGTGGGAACACAGGGGGTTATGGCTACACCTTC
CASSGNTGGYGYTF
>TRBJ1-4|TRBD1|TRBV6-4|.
TGTGCCAGCAGTGAAAAAGGGACAGGGGCTGAAAAACTGTTTTTT
CASSEKGTGAEKLFF
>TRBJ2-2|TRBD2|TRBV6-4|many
TGTGCCAGCAGTGACAGTCCTAGCGGGTCGCCCGGGGAGCTGTTTTTT
CASSDSPSGSPGELFF
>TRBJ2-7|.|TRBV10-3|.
TGTGCCACAGTCGGCGGGCCACGAAGCGACGAGCAGTACTTC
CATVGGPRSDEQYF
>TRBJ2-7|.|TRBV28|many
TGTGCCAGCAGTCCTTCGAGTGCCGACACCTACGAGCAGTACTTC
CASSPSSADTYEQYF
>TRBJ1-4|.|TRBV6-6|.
TGTGCCAGCAGGCGTCAGGGTAATACTAATGAAAAACTGTTTTTT
CASRRQGNTNEKLFF
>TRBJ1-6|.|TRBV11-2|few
TGTGCCAGCAGCCCCCCCCGGTCACCCCTCCACTTT
CASSPPRSPLHF
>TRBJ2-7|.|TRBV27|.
TGTGCCAGCAGTCGGCCCGGCAGGGCCTCCTACGAGCAGTACTTC
CASSRPGRASYEQYF
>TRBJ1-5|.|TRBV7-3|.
TGTGCCAGCAGCTCCGGGGTAGATAGCAATCAGCCCCAGCATTTT
CASSSGVDSNQPQHF
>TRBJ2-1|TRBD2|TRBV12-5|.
TGTGCTAGTGGTTATCAGACTAGCGGGAGCGGGGAGCAGTTCTTC
CASGYQTSGSGEQFF
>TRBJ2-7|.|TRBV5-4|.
TGTGCCAGCAGCTTGCTCCAGGGTGGCGAGCAGTACTTC
CASSLLQGGEQYF
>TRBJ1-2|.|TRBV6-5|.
TGTGCCAGCAGTTACGGACAGTACTATGGCTACACCTTC
CASSYGQYYGYTF
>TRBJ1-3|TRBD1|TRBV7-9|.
TGTGCCAGCAGCCCCAGGACAGGGCCCCCTGGAAACACCATATATTTT
CASSPRTGPPGNTIYF
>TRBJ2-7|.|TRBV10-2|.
TGCGCCAGCAGTGAGAGGACACCGGTCTACGAGCAGTACTTC
CASSERTPVYEQYF
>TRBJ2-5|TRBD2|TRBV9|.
TGTGCCAGCAGCTCGGGGGGGACCCAGTACTTC
CASSSGGTQYF
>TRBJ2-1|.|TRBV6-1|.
TGTGCCAGCAGTGAATTTCGACTAGAGTCCCCATTCTTC
CASSEFRLESPFF
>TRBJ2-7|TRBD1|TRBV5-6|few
TGTGCCAGCAGCTTAGACAGGGTCAACGAGCAGTACTTC
CASSLDRVNEQYF
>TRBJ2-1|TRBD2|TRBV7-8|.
TGTGCCAGCAGGAATCCTAGCGGGAACAATGAGCAGTTCTTC
CASRNPSGNNEQFF
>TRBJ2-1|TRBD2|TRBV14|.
TGTGCCAGCAGCCAAGATCTCCTAGCGGGAGTATATTACAATGAGCAGTTCTTC
CASSQDLLAGVYYNEQFF
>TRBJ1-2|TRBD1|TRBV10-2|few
TGCGCCAGCACCGGGACAGGCGACTATGGCTACACCTTC
CASTGTGDYGYTF
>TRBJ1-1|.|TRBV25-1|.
TGTGCCAGCCTTGATGCGGGATACACTGAAGCTTTCTTT
CASLDAGYTEAFF
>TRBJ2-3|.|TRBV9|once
TGTGCCAGCAGCGTTCGGGACAAAAGGGATACGCAGTATTTT
CASSVRDKRDTQYF
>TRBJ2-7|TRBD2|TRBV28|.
TGTGCCAGCATTGGGACTAGCGGGAGTCCGTACTTC
CASIGTSGSPYF
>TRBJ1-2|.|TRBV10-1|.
TGCGCCAGCAGTCCTGGACAGCTCTATGGCTACACCTTC
CASSPGQLYGYTF
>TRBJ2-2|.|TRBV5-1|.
TGCGCCAGCAGCTTTACCGCAGGGGTGAGCACCGGGGAGCTGTTTTTT
CASSFTAGVSTGELFF